These 18 T cell receptor beta chains share one sample of origin, sequenced in a study of response to subunit inactivated influenza vaccine. TCRdb re-analysed the RT-PCR reads in MiXCR, keeping a single row per CDR3 protein. The sample holds some 640,000 distinct CDR3 sequences, approximately 15% seen once. This specimen consisted of PBMCs from blood, obtained 14 to 15 days before vaccination. These TCRs come from a man in his forties or fifties who received an inactivated influenza vaccine.

This clonotype was seen more than once but under ten times. The chain employs TRBV5-1 and TRBJ2-5; perhaps D is TRBD1 or TRBD2 (5 bases each). The CDR3 consists of 14 residues. Germline CDR1 is SGHRS and CDR2 is YFSETQ. Trimming took 7 bases from V and 5 from J, leaving 18 bases between them. In DNA form, the CDR3 reads TGCGCCAGCTCCCACTTGGGGGTCCTCGAGACCCAGTACTTC. Residues: CASSHLGVLETQYF.

This rearrangement joins TRBV14 to TRBJ2-3, with TRBD2 matching over 12 bases. Trimming removed 1 base from V and 4 bases from J; junction bases left unmatched: 3. The CDR3 is 16 residues long. In germline, CDR1 is SGHDN, CDR2 FVKESK. CDR3 DNA: TGTGCCAGCAGCCAAGGGACTAGCGGGACCCCAGATACGCAGTATTTT. It yields the protein CASSQGTSGTPDTQYF.

The V and J genes are TRBV6-2 or TRBV6-3 and TRBJ2-7; 8 bases fit TRBD1. Germline lookup yields CDR1 MNHEY and CDR2 SVGEGT. V was clipped by 7 bases and J by 3 bases; unmatched bases: 8. CDR3 length: 14 residues. The CDR3 reads CASIRTGNYYEQYF. CDR3 DNA: TGTGCCAGCATTCGGACAGGGAACTACTACGAGCAGTACTTC.

This clonotype was found a few times. The chain employs TRBV27 and TRBJ1-1, with D tentatively TRBD1 (6 bases). The CDR3 has 14 residues. CDR1 is MNHEY, CDR2 SMNVEV, per germline (reference sequence). The ends were cut back, 5 bases at V and 3 bases at J, with 13 bases in the middle. CDR3 in DNA: TGTGCCAGCAGTAAAGGGGGAAGGGACACTGAAGCTTTCTTT. This gives the protein CASSKGGRDTEAFF.

This clonotype was recorded only once. The rearrangement uses TRBV11-2 and TRBJ1-3; TRBD1 aligns across 7 bases. Germline loops: CDR1 SGHAT, CDR2 FQNNGV. The CDR3 runs 15 residues. V was clipped by 3 bases and J by 0 bases; unmatched bases: 2. The CDR3 here is CASSFGDSSGNTIYF. The DNA for the CDR3 is TGTGCCAGCAGCTTTGGGGACAGCTCTGGAAACACCATATATTTT.

This clonotype was counted between two and nine times. The chain uses TRBV4-3 and TRBJ1-4; D perhaps matches TRBD1 (5 bases). CDR3 length: 16 residues. Germline V gene data show CDR1 as LGHNA and CDR2 as YSLEER. Trimming cost V 0 bases and J 7 bases, with 15 bases left between them. CDR3 bases: TGCGCCAGCAGCCAAGATCTGCGAGGGGACGGTGAAAAACTGTTTTTT. Encoded protein: CASSQDLRGDGEKLFF.

This clonotype showed up many times. J is TRBJ2-1 and V is TRBV29-1, with TRBD2 identical over 10 bases. J lost 4 bases, V lost 6 bases, and 6 bases had no gene match. CDR1 and CDR2 (germline): SQVTM, ANQGSEA. This CDR3 has 14 amino acids. The CDR3, as DNA: TGCAGCGTCGAGACTAGCGGGCATTACAATGAGCAGTTCTTC. As protein: CSVETSGHYNEQFF.

This clonotype was counted only a few times. The V and J genes are TRBV24-1 and TRBJ2-1, with D perhaps TRBD1 (5 bases). V was pared by 5 bases and J by 9 bases, with 10 bases between. CDR1 is KGHDR, CDR2 SFDVKD, per germline. The CDR3 extends over 12 amino acids. CDR3 sequence (DNA): TGTGCCACCAGTGTCCAGGGCGTTGAGCAGTTCTTC. Translation gives CATSVQGVEQFF.

This clonotype was observed a handful of times. This rearrangement joins TRBV20-1 to TRBJ1-5; a weak D match, TRBD1 (5 bases). Germline CDR1 is DFQATT and CDR2 is SNEGSKA (reference sequence). V lost 5 bases and J 7 bases, leaving 18 bases between the germline ends. This CDR3 is built from 14 residues. The CDR3 region is CSASTELDGQPQHF. CDR3 bases: TGCAGTGCTTCGACAGAGCTAGACGGACAGCCCCAGCATTTT.

This clonotype was counted a few times. The chain recombines TRBV20-1 with TRBJ2-3, with TRBD2 identical over 7 bases. The CDR3 spans 15 residues. Germline V gene sequence: CDR1 DFQATT, CDR2 SNEGSKA (reference sequence). After removal of 4 bases from V and 6 bases from J, the junction contained 13 bases not matched to a gene. CDR3 residues: CSAMGSGTGGDTQYF. In DNA, the CDR3 is TGCAGTGCTATGGGGAGCGGGACCGGCGGCGATACGCAGTATTTT.

The chain recombines TRBV6-1 with TRBJ2-3; 7 nucleotides line up with TRBD1. Trimming removed 8 bases from V and 2 bases from J; junction bases left unmatched: 16. The germline CDR1 and CDR2 sequences are MNHNS and SASEGT. The CDR3 consists of 17 residues. The CDR3 nucleotides are TGTGCCAGCGGGCCGTCCACAGGACAGGCGATCACAGATACGCAGTATTTT. It encodes CASGPSTGQAITDTQYF.

The chain couples TRBV7-9 to TRBJ2-7; TRBD1 matches at 10 bases. The CDR3 totals 17 residues. After removal of 2 bases from V and 5 bases from J, the junction contained 12 bases not matched to a gene. The germline gives CDR1 SEHNR, CDR2 FQNEAQ (reference sequence). The CDR3 spells CASSLYRWGTGEDEQYF. The DNA of the CDR3 is TGTGCCAGCAGCTTATATCGGTGGGGGACAGGGGAGGACGAGCAGTACTTC.

The V gene is TRBV5-1, the J gene TRBJ1-2; 8 nucleotides line up with TRBD1. The CDR3 contains 15 residues. Germline CDR1 reads SGHRS; CDR2 reads YFSETQ. Germline trimming cut 4 bases from V and 4 bases from J; bases unmatched to any gene: 9. The CDR3 DNA reads as TGCGCCAGCAGCCCTCGGACAGGGTTCGCCTATGGCTACACCTTC. Translating it yields CASSPRTGFAYGYTF.

The J gene is TRBJ2-1, the V gene TRBV7-9; 13 nucleotides agree with TRBD2. Germline CDR1 is SEHNR and CDR2 is FQNEAQ (reference sequence). V lost 5 bases to trimming and J lost 0 bases; unmatched junction nucleotides: 4. This CDR3 region has 17 residues. Written as DNA, the CDR3 is TGTGCCAGCAGCCCACGGACTAGCGGGGGCTCCTACAATGAGCAGTTCTTC. This encodes CASSPRTSGGSYNEQFF.

The CDR3 region is CASSQAAGLYSTDTQYF. CDR3 nucleotides: TGCGCCAGCAGCCAGGCTGCCGGCCTTTATAGCACAGATACGCAGTATTTT. This chain connects TRBV4-3 to TRBJ2-3, with no clear D. Between the trimmed V and J ends, which lost 3 bases and 0 bases, there was a span of 16 bases. The CDR3 is 17 amino acids. The germline V gene has CDR1 LGHNA and CDR2 YSLEER.

J is TRBJ2-3 and V is TRBV3-1; 7 bases align to TRBD2. Trimming at V came to 11 bases and at J to 0 bases, leaving 11 bases not matched to a gene. There are 15 residues in the CDR3. Germline loops: CDR1 LGHDT, CDR2 YNNKEL (reference sequence). CDR3 DNA: TGTGCCTCCAGCAAGCGGGACTTTAGCACAGATACGCAGTATTTT. Its protein product is CASSKRDFSTDTQYF.

The chain links TRBV28 to TRBJ1-6; 9 nucleotides line up with TRBD1. From germline, CDR1 is MDHEN and CDR2 SYDVKM. The J segment lost 8 bases and the V segment lost 8 bases, leaving 1 base of the junction unmatched. The length of the CDR3 is 12 residues. The CDR3 sequence: CASDRGYSPLHF. The CDR3 coding sequence is TGTGCCAGCGACAGGGGGTATTCACCCCTCCACTTT.

This clonotype was seen a few times. The chain links TRBV6-1 to TRBJ2-1; unclear D gene. V gave up 2 bases and J gave up 6 bases, with 11 bases separating them. This CDR3 is built from 14 residues. Germline CDR1 reads MNHNS; CDR2 reads SASEGT. The CDR3 loop is CASSESRLFNEQFF. CDR3 in DNA: TGTGCCAGCAGTGAAAGCCGCCTCTTCAATGAGCAGTTCTTC.